The 13 T cell receptor beta chains below were found in one sample sequenced in a study of cytomegalovirus exposure and HLA in healthy donors. Clones were sequenced by immunoSEQ multiplex PCR, and TCRdb holds only the in-frame ones, with some missing. The sample records under 75,000 clones, 85% to 95% being singletons. The material sequenced was PBMCs. The receptors come from a woman aged 18-35 years in good health and CMV-seropositive.

The rearrangement uses TRBV5-1 and TRBJ2-5, with 7 bases matching TRBD1. Unmatched junction bases numbered 16, after V lost 4 bases and J lost 4 bases. There are 17 residues in the CDR3. Germline V gene sequence: CDR1 SGHRS, CDR2 YFSETQ. CDR3 coding DNA: TGCGCCAGCAGCCCCAGCCCCCCGGGACAGATACTAGAGACCCAGTACTTC. As protein: CASSPSPPGQILETQYF.

This clone was seen once. This rearrangement joins TRBV4-3 to TRBJ2-1; D remains ambiguous. The germline CDR1 and CDR2 sequences are LGHNA and YSLEER. Trimming removed 1 base from V and 0 bases from J, with 7 bases in between. CDR3 length: 15 amino acids. The DNA for the CDR3 is TGCGCCAGCAGCCAAGCGGAGAGCTCCTACAATGAGCAGTTCTTC. It is translated as CASSQAESSYNEQFF.

Written as DNA, the CDR3 is TGCGCCAGCAGCTGGGCCGACAATACCTCTGGAAACACCATATATTTT. Protein sequence: CASSWADNTSGNTIYF. The chain is built from TRBV5-1 and TRBJ1-3, with D hard to call. Trimming took 3 bases from V and 0 from J, leaving 13 bases between them. Germline CDR1 and CDR2: SGHRS and YFSETQ. CDR3 size: 16 residues.

The J gene is TRBJ1-2, the V gene TRBV19; D remains ambiguous. The CDR3 length is 12 residues. Trimming took 7 bases from V and 4 from J, leaving 10 bases between them. Germline V gives CDR1 LNHDA, CDR2 SQIVND (reference sequence). Written as DNA, the CDR3 is TGTGCCAGTAATGTGGGGAGCTATGGCTACACCTTC. Protein: CASNVGSYGYTF.

The rearrangement links TRBV27 to TRBJ2-1; no definite D call. CDR3 length equals 15 residues. Trimming left V 1 base short and J 4 bases short, with 11 bases between. Germline loops: CDR1 MNHEY, CDR2 SMNVEV (reference sequence). The CDR3 is CASSLFLPVYNEQFF. The CDR3 region has the DNA TGTGCCAGCAGTTTATTCCTTCCAGTATACAATGAGCAGTTCTTC.

The CDR3 bases are TGCAGCGTCCTCAGGGGTTACGAGCAGTACTTC. Translating it yields CSVLRGYEQYF. The rearrangement joins TRBV29-1 to TRBJ2-7; D might be TRBD1 (6 bases). V was cut by 6 bases and J by 4 bases, with 10 bases left in between. This CDR3 contains 11 residues. Germline CDR1 reads SQVTM; CDR2 reads ANQGSEA.

The chain carries TRBV28 and TRBJ2-2, with 12 bases identical to TRBD2. The CDR3 runs 16 residues. CDR1 is MDHEN, CDR2 SYDVKM, per germline. J was trimmed by 6 bases and V by 1 base; bases with no gene match: 3. CDR3 amino acids: CASSLFRLAGAGELFF. CDR3 bases: TGTGCCAGCAGTTTATTCCGACTAGCGGGGGCCGGGGAGCTGTTTTTT.

The V gene is TRBV5-1, the J gene TRBJ1-1; D is perhaps TRBD1 (5 bases). The V end was cut by 0 bases, the J end by 3 bases, with 9 bases between. The CDR3 covers 14 residues. Germline CDR1 reads SGHRS; CDR2 reads YFSETQ. The CDR3 DNA reads as TGCGCCAGCAGCTTGGCCAGGGATCACACTGAAGCTTTCTTT. It yields the protein CASSLARDHTEAFF.

The chain combines TRBV20-1 with TRBJ1-3; weak D call: TRBD1 (5 bases). Deletions cut 7 bases from V and 6 bases from J, with 10 bases between. Germline V gene lookup returns CDR1 DFQATT and CDR2 SNEGSKA (reference sequence). CDR3 length: 11 residues. CDR3 in DNA: TGCAGTGTAGGAGGGGAAAACACCATATATTTT. Its translation: CSVGGENTIYF.

The CDR3 sequence: CATGTTTTGELFF. CDR3 bases: TGTGCCACCGGGACAACAACCACCGGGGAGCTGTTTTTT. The chain recombines TRBV6-1 with TRBJ2-2; a possible D gene is TRBD1 (6 bases). The V end was cut by 10 bases, the J end by 4 bases, with 13 bases between. The germline V gene encodes CDR1 MNHNS and CDR2 SASEGT. The CDR3 covers 13 residues.

DNA of the CDR3: TGTGCCTGGAGGAGCGTCTACAATGAGCAGTTCTTC. It yields the protein CAWRSVYNEQFF. This sequence joins TRBV30 and TRBJ2-1; no firm D call. V lost 3 bases to trimming and J lost 3 bases, with 6 bases between them. The CDR3 contains 12 residues. Per germline, CDR1 GTSNPN and CDR2 SVGIG (reference sequence).

This chain joins TRBV7-2 and TRBJ2-1; 7 positions match TRBD2. This CDR3 is built from 16 residues. J gave up 2 bases and V 1 base, and 5 bases lay outside the gene matches. Germline CDR1 SGHTA, CDR2 FQGNSA. DNA for the CDR3: TGTGCCAGCAGCTTAGGGCCGGGGGGAACCTACAATGAGCAGTTCTTC. It translates to CASSLGPGGTYNEQFF.

The V and J genes are TRBV12-5 and TRBJ1-2, with TRBD1 matching over 12 bases. CDR1 LGHNT and CDR2 FRNRAP come from the germline V gene. Unmatched junction bases numbered 9, after V lost 5 bases and J lost 8 bases. The CDR3 is made up of 15 amino acids. The CDR3 is CASGQTGTGGRGYTF. The CDR3 nucleotides read TGTGCTAGTGGTCAAACCGGGACAGGGGGCCGGGGCTACACCTTC.